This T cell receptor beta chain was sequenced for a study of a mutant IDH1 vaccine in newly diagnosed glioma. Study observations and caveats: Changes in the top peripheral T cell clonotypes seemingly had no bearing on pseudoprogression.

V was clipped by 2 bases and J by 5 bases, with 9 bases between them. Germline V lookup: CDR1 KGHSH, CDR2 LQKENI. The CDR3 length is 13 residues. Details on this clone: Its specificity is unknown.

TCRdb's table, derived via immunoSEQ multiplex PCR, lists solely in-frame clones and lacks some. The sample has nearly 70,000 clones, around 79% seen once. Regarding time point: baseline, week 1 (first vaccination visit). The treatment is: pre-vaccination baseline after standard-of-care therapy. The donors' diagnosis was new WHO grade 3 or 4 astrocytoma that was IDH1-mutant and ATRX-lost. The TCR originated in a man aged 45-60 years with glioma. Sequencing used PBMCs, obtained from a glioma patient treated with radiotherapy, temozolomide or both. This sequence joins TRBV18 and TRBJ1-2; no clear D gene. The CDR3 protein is CASSPGQGYGYTF. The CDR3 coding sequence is TGTGCCAGCTCACCAGGGCAAGGGTATGGCTACACCTTC.